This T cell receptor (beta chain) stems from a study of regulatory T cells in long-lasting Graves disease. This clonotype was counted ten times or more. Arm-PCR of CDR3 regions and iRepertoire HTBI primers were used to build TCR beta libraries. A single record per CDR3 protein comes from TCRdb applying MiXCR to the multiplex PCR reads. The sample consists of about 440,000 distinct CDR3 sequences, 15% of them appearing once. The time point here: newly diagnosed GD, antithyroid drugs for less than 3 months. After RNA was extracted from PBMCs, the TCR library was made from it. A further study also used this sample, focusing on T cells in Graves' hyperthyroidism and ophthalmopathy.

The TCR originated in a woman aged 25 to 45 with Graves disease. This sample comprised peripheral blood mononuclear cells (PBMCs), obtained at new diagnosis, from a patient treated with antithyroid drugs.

CDR3 residues: CASSPNFGNQETQYF. CDR3 DNA: TGTGCCAGCTCACCTAACTTCGGAAACCAAGAGACCCAGTACTTC. The chain employs TRBV18 and TRBJ2-5; D is unresolved. The germline gives CDR1 KGHSH, CDR2 LQKENI. V was trimmed by 3 bases and J by 0 bases, leaving 11 bases between them. This CDR3 is 15 amino acids long.